This T cell receptor beta chain stems from a study of metastatic and nonmetastatic thyroid tumors. Whole-study context: From malignant and benign thyroid patients, repertoires in blood and in tumor or nodule tissue were compared.

Regarding the study as a whole: Benign nodules were reported to have significantly lower TCR beta diversity than malignant thyroid tumors, in blood and tumor.

As for this clone: Its antigen is currently unknown.

Original analysis: Researchers built a distant-metastasis classifier for papillary thyroid cancer that drew on CDR3 differences across clinicopathological groups. TCRdb called clones again from the PCR reads with MiXCR. What appears here as the V and J calls and clone size reflects TCRdb's work, not the paper's. The data hold approximately 86,000 clones, with 9.5% to 15% observed a single time. The CDR3 covers 14 residues. Trimming cost V 5 bases and J 8 bases; bases outside gene matches: 11. Germline values: CDR1 DFQATT, CDR2 SNEGSKA (reference sequence). Treatment of any kind had been given to no patient before thyroid surgery.

Source material: tumor tissue. This sequence was found in a female donor with papillary thyroid cancer or a benign thyroid nodule (not recorded which). Some clones in this sample may be carry-over from other donors' samples. The genes are TRBV20-1 and TRBJ1-4, with 7 nucleotides matching TRBD1. In nucleotides, the CDR3 is TGCAGTGCTCCAAAGACAGGGATGGGCGAAAAACTGTTTTTT. Amino acids: CSAPKTGMGEKLFF.